A selection of T cell receptor beta chains follows, all from one sample in a study of blood T cells in healthy people across ages. TCRdb passed the 5' RACE reads through MiXCR, listing each CDR3 protein once. This sample has 700,000 or so distinct CDR3 sequences, with 20% to 25% found just once. Sequencing was carried out using blood. Every receptor here comes from an older man in good health. The conserved cysteine and the conserved F or W are not part of the CDR3 here. Fields, in order: V gene, J gene, CDR3 protein.

V gene: TRBV5-1
J gene: TRBJ1-1
CDR3 protein: ASRSFAQGTEAF

V gene: TRBV12-3/TRBV12-4
J gene: TRBJ1-6
CDR3 protein: ASSSTVPNSPLH

V gene: TRBV12-3/TRBV12-4
J gene: TRBJ1-2
CDR3 protein: ASSRYGYT

V gene: TRBV29-1
J gene: TRBJ1-2
CDR3 protein: SVRQSSGYT

V gene: TRBV18
J gene: TRBJ1-2
CDR3 protein: ASYSTGRGYT

V gene: TRBV7-2
J gene: TRBJ2-1
CDR3 protein: ASSYGREINGQF

V gene: TRBV6-6
J gene: TRBJ1-2
CDR3 protein: ASSTPGGYGYT

V gene: TRBV12-3/TRBV12-4
J gene: TRBJ1-2
CDR3 protein: ASRPMARTGGYGYT

V gene: TRBV20-1
J gene: TRBJ1-2
CDR3 protein: SAGRTGTIGGYT

V gene: TRBV4-1
J gene: TRBJ2-3
CDR3 protein: ASSQVVPGTDTQY

V gene: TRBV3-1
J gene: TRBJ2-5
CDR3 protein: ASSQDPSRFRETQY

V gene: TRBV10-3
J gene: TRBJ2-1
CDR3 protein: AISVQGRPNEQF

V gene: TRBV20-1
J gene: TRBJ2-2
CDR3 protein: SARATGTGATGELF

V gene: TRBV11-2
J gene: TRBJ1-1
CDR3 protein: ASSFFLGVNTEAF

V gene: TRBV28
J gene: TRBJ2-7
CDR3 protein: VSSSGTSEQY

V gene: TRBV2
J gene: TRBJ2-3
CDR3 protein: ASKLTSYSTDTQY

V gene: TRBV18
J gene: TRBJ2-3
CDR3 protein: ASPPLGLLTDTQY